One and the same sample provided the 13 T cell receptor beta chains below, sequenced in a study of spatial heterogeneity in lung cancer (dated by TCRdb to between 2018 and 2020). Overall study outcomes, separate from this receptor: The tumor nonsynonymous mutation count correlated with the number of expanded intratumoral alpha and beta TCRs.

The label giving this sample's time point can be read as: sample taken at primary tumor resection. The library relied on 5' RACE. Sequencer: NextSeq 500. The public sequencing data were trimmed at Q25 with fastp and processed into clonotypes with MiXCR by TCRdb, which kept only in-frame beta chains. Merged by CDR3 protein, the rows form single entries marked with the most common genes and DNA. This sample comprises more than 15,000 distinct CDR3 sequences, 6.2% of them detected only once. The ten largest clones take up 5.5% to 8% of the sample. No antigens are known for them. The sample in question was lung tumor tissue, obtained at surgery. Receptors originate from a male donor with early-stage non-small cell lung cancer.

Turning to this clonotype: Because the library targeted alpha chains, this beta chain is an off-target read whose size means little. The chain combines TRBV27 with TRBJ2-7; D possibly uses TRBD1 or TRBD2 (6 bases each). V lost 7 bases to trimming and J lost 0 bases, with 16 bases between them. This CDR3 is built from 15 residues. Germline CDR1 reads MNHEY; CDR2 reads SMNVEV (reference sequence). The CDR3 is CASTPRGGGSYEQYF. The CDR3 DNA reads as TGTGCCAGCACCCCCCGCGGAGGGGGCTCCTACGAGCAGTACTTC.

There are many counts of this clonotype. The size of this beta chain means little, since it is a stray read in a library made for alpha chains. CDR3 region: CASRLDDERGLSYEQYF. The CDR3 DNA follows: TGTGCAAGTCGCTTAGATGACGAGCGGGGGTTATCCTACGAGCAGTACTTC. The chain recombines TRBV12-2 with TRBJ2-7; TRBD2 reflects the table's D call only, with no check against the DNA. TRBV12-2 is a known pseudogene. This CDR3 has 17 residues.

This clonotype is deemed medium-sized (0.01 to 0.1%). The size of this beta chain means little, since it is a stray read in a library made for alpha chains. The chain employs TRBV10-3 and TRBJ2-2; the D gene is possibly TRBD1 (5 bases). The V and J ends lost 0 bases and 1 base respectively, with 9 bases between them. The CDR3 has 16 amino acids. Germline values: CDR1 ENHRY, CDR2 SYGVKD. CDR3 coding DNA: TGTGCCATCAGTGAGTCGATAACAGGGAACACCGGGGAGCTGTTTTTT. Translated: CAISESITGNTGELFF.

At least ten counts were recorded for this clonotype. This beta chain represents an off-target read in a library built for alpha chains; its size is of limited meaning. The chain is built from TRBV20-1 and TRBJ1-1; perhaps TRBD1 as D (5 bases). Trimming pared 1 base from V and 4 bases from J, leaving 16 bases between. Germline assignment: CDR1 DFQATT and CDR2 SNEGSKA (reference sequence). The CDR3 runs to 15 residues. The CDR3 DNA is TGCAGTGCTAGAGGACACTCCGGGGCGGGCACTGAAGCTTTCTTT. This gives the protein CSARGHSGAGTEAFF.

This clonotype was found many times. A library prepared for alpha chains yielded this beta chain as an off-target read; its size is of little meaning. V gene TRBV3-1 combines with J gene TRBJ2-5, with TRBD1 as a possible D gene (6 bases). The CDR3 spans 12 residues. Trimming took 5 bases from V and 4 from J, leaving 8 bases between them. Germline assignment: CDR1 LGHDT and CDR2 YNNKEL (reference sequence). The CDR3, as DNA: TGTGCCAGCAGCTCCAGGGGAGAGACCCAGTACTTC. It yields the protein CASSSRGETQYF.

This clonotype occurred many times. Because the library targeted alpha chains, this beta chain is an off-target read whose size means little. The chain combines TRBV20-1 with TRBJ2-7; D remains unclear. The CDR3 covers 15 residues. V was cut by 0 bases and J by 3 bases, with 15 bases left in between. In germline, CDR1 is DFQATT, CDR2 SNEGSKA (reference sequence). CDR3 bases: TGCAGTGCTAGAGATCCTGGCCAGCTTCTCTACGAGCAGTACTTC. Protein sequence: CSARDPGQLLYEQYF.

This clonotype was seen at least ten times. A library prepared for alpha chains yielded this beta chain as an off-target read; its size is of little meaning. The chain is built from TRBV5-4 and TRBJ1-1; maybe TRBD1 (5 bases). V lost 7 bases, J lost 1 base, and 11 bases lay in between. The CDR3 is 13 amino acids. Germline V CDR1 and CDR2: SGHNT, YYREEE (reference sequence). The CDR3 reads CASRSGWNTEAFF. CDR3 coding DNA: TGTGCCAGCCGTTCAGGGTGGAACACTGAAGCTTTCTTT.

This clonotype was observed at least ten times. This beta chain is an unintended read in a library built for alpha chains; its size means little. The chain recombines TRBV12-3 or TRBV12-4 with TRBJ1-5; the D is unclear. V gave up 3 bases and J gave up 6 bases, with 15 bases separating them. The CDR3 runs 15 residues. In DNA, the CDR3 is TGTGCCAGCAGTTTGAGGCCGGGGTTAGGTCAGCCCCAGCATTTT. Encoded protein: CASSLRPGLGQPQHF.

In its sample, this clonotype was seen many times. The size of this beta chain means little, since it is a stray read in a library made for alpha chains. The gene calls are TRBV3-1 and TRBJ2-7, with D perhaps TRBD2 (6 bases). The CDR3 totals 15 residues. The V end lost 1 base, the J end lost 3 bases, and 13 bases lay between the germline ends. The V gene's germline CDR1 is LGHDT and CDR2 YNNKEL (reference sequence). As DNA, the CDR3 is TGTGCCAGCAGCCAAGTGTGGGACTTCAGCTACGAGCAGTACTTC. This codes for CASSQVWDFSYEQYF.

In this sample, this clonotype turned up many times. This beta chain is an off-target read within a library intended for alpha chains, so its frequency means little. The chain employs TRBV20-1 and TRBJ1-5, with 10 bases aligning to TRBD1. This CDR3 has 15 residues. Germline V gene data show CDR1 as DFQATT and CDR2 as SNEGSKA (reference sequence). The trim removed 2 bases at V and 4 bases at J, leaving 5 bases unmatched. CDR3 residues: CSARRGQGSNQPQHF. The CDR3 nucleotides are TGCAGTGCTAGAAGGGGACAGGGGAGTAATCAGCCCCAGCATTTT.

This clonotype was detected many times. With the library built for alpha chains, this beta chain is off target and its frequency is not meaningful. V and J are TRBV10-2 and TRBJ2-7; TRBD1 matches 8 bases. CDR1 WSHSY and CDR2 SAAADI come from the germline V gene. J gave up 4 bases and V 0 bases, and 2 bases lay outside the gene matches. This CDR3 comprises 14 residues. This CDR3 is CASSESRQGYEQYF. The CDR3, as DNA: TGCGCCAGCAGTGAGTCGAGACAGGGGTACGAGCAGTACTTC.

This clonotype has at least ten counts. This beta chain appears as a stray read in a library generated for alpha chains; its size is not informative. The chain combines TRBV20-1 with TRBJ2-7; TRBD2 matches at 14 bases. The trim removed 4 bases at V and 0 bases at J, leaving 14 bases unmatched. In germline, CDR1 is DFQATT, CDR2 SNEGSKA (reference sequence). The CDR3 spans 19 residues. The CDR3 DNA reads TGCAGTGCTACCCGACTAGCGGGAGGGCCTACCTCGAGCTCCTACGAGCAGTACTTC. Protein sequence: CSATRLAGGPTSSSYEQYF.

Comments on this clonotype: The library was designed around alpha chains, so this beta chain is a stray read whose abundance carries little weight. The chain joins TRBV11-2 to TRBJ1-2; no definite D call. Trimming cost V 4 bases and J 4 bases, with 13 bases left between them. The length of the CDR3 is 14 residues. Per the germline V gene, CDR1 is SGHAT and CDR2 is FQNNGV. This chain's CDR3 is CASSSGPRSYGYTF. Written as DNA, the CDR3 is TGTGCCAGCAGCTCCGGACCAAGGTCCTATGGCTACACCTTC.